A selection of T cell receptor beta chains follows, all from one sample in a study of OX40 agonist ivuxolimab in advanced cancers. Here immunoSEQ multiplex PCR was the method, and the copy in TCRdb shows in-frame clones only, minus some. Here the sample spans some 100,000 clones, about 90% being singletons. The specimen was CD4+ or CD8+ T cells sorted from blood, collected in a trial of the OX40 agonist ivuxolimab. All receptors derive from an adult with an advanced solid tumor such as melanoma, head and neck, liver or kidney cancer. The CDR3 runs from the conserved cysteine through the conserved F or W. A D gene is named only where the DNA matches it firmly. Clone size is shown for a subset of rows, as once, few, many or a class of expanded clone.

size	V	D	J	DNA	CDR3
.	TRBV11-1	TRBD2	TRBJ2-1	TGTGCCAGCAGTCTGACTAGCGGAGTTTACAATGAGCAGTTCTTC	CASSLTSGVYNEQFF
few	TRBV7-2	TRBD2	TRBJ2-1	TGTGCCAGCAGCTTGGTCCCCCCCCCAGCGGGAGGGCGCAATGAGCAGTTCTTC	CASSLVPPPAGGRNEQFF
.	TRBV7-3	TRBD2	TRBJ2-7	TGTGCCAGCAGCCCGGGACTAGCCCCTTACGAGCAGTACTTC	CASSPGLAPYEQYF
.	TRBV7-9	TRBD1	TRBJ2-2	TGTGCCAGCAGCCCCCCGGGACAGACACGATCGAACACCGGGGAGCTGTTTTTT	CASSPPGQTRSNTGELFF
.	TRBV7-2	TRBD1	TRBJ2-7	TGTGCCAGCAGCTTAGAAACAGGGGGAGGCCTTCGCGAGCAGTACTTC	CASSLETGGGLREQYF
.	TRBV9	.	TRBJ2-1	TGTGCCAGCAGCGTAGGTGAGGCTAGAGGGAATGAGCAGTTCTTC	CASSVGEARGNEQFF
.	TRBV18	TRBD1	TRBJ2-7	TGTGCCAGCTCACCACCGACACAGGGGGCCTACGAGCAGTACTTC	CASSPPTQGAYEQYF
.	TRBV29-1	.	TRBJ1-1	TGCAGCGTTGTCCGGCCCTTTAACACTGAAGCTTTCTTT	CSVVRPFNTEAFF
.	TRBV7-6	TRBD2	TRBJ2-1	TGTGCCAGCAGCCACCCGACTAGCGGGAGTCGCAATGAGCAGTTCTTC	CASSHPTSGSRNEQFF
.	TRBV5-1	TRBD2	TRBJ2-5	TGCGCCAGCAGCCGGGGGACTAGCGGCCAAGAGACCCAGTACTTC	CASSRGTSGQETQYF
once	TRBV23-1	TRBD1	TRBJ2-7	TGCGCCAGCAGTCATAGTTTCGGACAGGGGGGAGCCTACGAGCAGTACTTC	CASSHSFGQGGAYEQYF
.	TRBV4-2	TRBD2	TRBJ2-3	TGTGCCAGCAGCCAAGAGGAGCGGGACTACACAGATACGCAGTATTTT	CASSQEERDYTDTQYF
.	TRBV7-3	TRBD1	TRBJ2-7	TGTGCCAGCAGCCCGACAGGGGTCTCCTACGAGCAGTACTTC	CASSPTGVSYEQYF
.	TRBV4-3	.	TRBJ1-1	TGCGCCAGCAGCCAAGAGCCGGAGATGAACACTGAAGCTTTCTTT	CASSQEPEMNTEAFF
.	TRBV30	TRBD1	TRBJ2-5	TGTGCCTGGGGGACAGGCCGGGAGACCCAGTACTTC	CAWGTGRETQYF
.	TRBV6-5	.	TRBJ1-5	TGTGCCAGCAGATCCTCGGACGCGGCTCTGCCCCAGCATTTT	CASRSSDAALPQHF
.	TRBV28	.	TRBJ1-1	TGTGCCAGCAGTTCCCCGGGCCGGACAGCTTTCTTT	CASSSPGRTAFF
.	TRBV6-1	.	TRBJ2-7	TGTGCCAGCAGTGTGGACCTCAGGTTGGGGGAGCAGTACTTC	CASSVDLRLGEQYF
.	TRBV21-1	.	TRBJ1-6	TGTGCCAGCAGCAAGACCGAACCCCTCCACTTT	CASSKTEPLHF
.	TRBV4-1	TRBD1	TRBJ1-6	TGCGCCAGCAGCCACGCCGGGACAGGGGAAAGGGGTTCACCCCTCCACTTT	CASSHAGTGERGSPLHF
few	TRBV5-1	TRBD1	TRBJ2-3	TGCGCCAGCAGCTGGACAGGGGTCACAGATACGCAGTATTTT	CASSWTGVTDTQYF
.	TRBV11-3	.	TRBJ2-7	TGTGCCAGCAGCTTAGTAGAAACCGATTTGGGCTACGAGCAGTACTTC	CASSLVETDLGYEQYF
.	TRBV2	.	TRBJ1-2	TGTGCCAGCAGTGAGGGCAGAGACTATGGCTACACCTTC	CASSEGRDYGYTF
few	TRBV7-9	TRBD1	TRBJ2-7	TGTGCCAGCAGCTTAGGGACAGGGTACCACGAGCAGTACTTC	CASSLGTGYHEQYF
.	TRBV4-3	.	TRBJ2-3	TGCGCCAGCAGCCAAGATCCTTTACAGGGAACAGATACGCAGTATTTT	CASSQDPLQGTDTQYF
.	TRBV7-3	.	TRBJ2-3	TGTGCCAGCAGCTTCCTCGGTCTGGGCGATACGCAGTATTTT	CASSFLGLGDTQYF
.	TRBV19	.	TRBJ2-1	TGTGCCAGTAGTGTACAGGTAACCTACAATGAGCAGTTCTTC	CASSVQVTYNEQFF
.	TRBV7-2	.	TRBJ1-2	TGTGCCAGCAGCTTAAATTACAGGGATGACGGCTACACCTTC	CASSLNYRDDGYTF
.	TRBV28	TRBD2	TRBJ2-7	TGTGCCACCTGGACTAGCGGCCTCTACGAGCAGTACTTC	CATWTSGLYEQYF
.	TRBV18	TRBD1	TRBJ1-6	TGTGCCAGCTCGTCACAGGGGGCTAGGAATTCACCCCTCCACTTT	CASSSQGARNSPLHF
.	TRBV28	.	TRBJ1-4	TGTGCCAGCAGCCGGGGGGGGTATCGTGAAAAACTGTTTTTT	CASSRGGYREKLFF
.	TRBV2	.	TRBJ1-4	TGTGCCAGCACTCGGGCGGGTCGTGAAAAACTGTTTTTT	CASTRAGREKLFF
once	TRBV11-2	.	TRBJ2-7	TGTGCCAGCAGCTTAGTGCCAGTTGCAGTCGAGCAGTACTTC	CASSLVPVAVEQYF
.	TRBV10-1	.	TRBJ1-1	TGCGCCAGCAGTGAGACCACCGGGACACACCTTGGAGCTTTCTTT	CASSETTGTHLGAFF
.	TRBV9	.	TRBJ2-1	TGTGCCAGCAGCGACCTGATCGGGAGTGAGCAGTTCTTC	CASSDLIGSEQFF
.	TRBV2	.	TRBJ1-2	TGTGCCAGCAGTGACCAGGTCACGACGGTATATGGCTACACCTTC	CASSDQVTTVYGYTF
once	TRBV28	.	TRBJ1-5	TGTGCCAGCAGTTTATCTGAACCAGGGATAAATAGCAATCAGCCCCAGCATTTT	CASSLSEPGINSNQPQHF
.	TRBV7-2	TRBD2	TRBJ2-1	TGTGCCAGCAGCTTAGCGTTCCTAGCGGGAGTTGAGCAGTTCTTC	CASSLAFLAGVEQFF
.	TRBV5-4	TRBD2	TRBJ2-7	TGTGCCAGCAGCTTGGCGCTAGCGGGGACGAACGAGCAGTACTTC	CASSLALAGTNEQYF
.	TRBV6-5	.	TRBJ2-5	TGTGCCAGCAGTCCTAGAGGAGAGACCCAGTACTTC	CASSPRGETQYF
.	TRBV18	.	TRBJ2-7	TGTGCCAGCTCCGTAGCTGGGGGGGCTCAGTACGCCAAGCAGTACTTC	CASSVAGGAQYAKQYF
.	TRBV5-8	.	TRBJ2-5	TGTGCCAGCAGCCCAGGAGTGGGACGAAGTCTTGAGACCCAGTACTTC	CASSPGVGRSLETQYF
.	TRBV1	.	TRBJ2-2	TGCACCAGCAGCCAAGATCAAGGTAACTTACCACCCACCGGGGAGCTGTTTTTT	CTSSQDQGNLPPTGELFF
.	TRBV18	TRBD1	TRBJ2-7	TGTGCCAGCTCACCTCTGGGACAGGACTCCTACGAGCAGTACTTC	CASSPLGQDSYEQYF
.	TRBV10-3	TRBD1	TRBJ2-1	TGTGCCATCAGTGTGGACAGGGGGAGGAATGAGCAGTTCTTC	CAISVDRGRNEQFF
.	TRBV6-1	TRBD1	TRBJ1-6	TGTGCCAGCAGAGAACCAGGGGGCTTGGGTTCACCCCTCCACTTT	CASREPGGLGSPLHF
.	TRBV4-3	.	TRBJ2-1	TGCGCCAGCAGCCAATATCGCCAGCATAAAGGCAATGAGCAGTTCTTC	CASSQYRQHKGNEQFF
.	TRBV11-3	TRBD2	TRBJ2-5	TGTGCCAGCAGCTACAGCGGGAGGGGGCGGTTAGGGACCCAGTACTTC	CASSYSGRGRLGTQYF
once	TRBV11-2	.	TRBJ1-6	TGTGCCAGCAGCCCTAGCGGCAGGGGAGGTTCACCCCTCCACTTT	CASSPSGRGGSPLHF
.	TRBV7-2	.	TRBJ2-3	TGTGCCAGCAGCTTAGATTGGGGCACAGATACGCAGTATTTT	CASSLDWGTDTQYF
.	TRBV18	TRBD1	TRBJ2-7	TGTGCCAGCTCACCCGGGACAGGGAAATCCTACGAGCAGTACTTC	CASSPGTGKSYEQYF
.	TRBV6-1	.	TRBJ1-3	TGTGCCAGCAGTGAACAGGCCTCTGGAAACACCATATATTTT	CASSEQASGNTIYF
once	TRBV4-2	.	TRBJ2-3	TGTGCCAGCAGCCGACTCTCCGCGGATACGCAGTATTTT	CASSRLSADTQYF
.	TRBV30	.	TRBJ1-1	TGTGCCTGGAGTGTCGACCGTAACACTGAAGCTTTCTTT	CAWSVDRNTEAFF